The clone carrying this T cell receptor beta chain was counted between two and nine times. Its target is unknown. Libraries were prepared by immunoSEQ multiplex PCR; TCRdb keeps only in-frame clonotypes and omits some of them. The sample has about 94,000 clones, approximately 86% seen once. The sample comes from a study of Ad26.COV2.S vaccination and SARS-CoV-2 variants. Study-wide results and caveats: After vaccination, reports described spike-specific CD8+ and CD4+ T cell responses as showing substantial breadth.

Trimming took 0 bases from V and 2 from J, leaving 11 bases between them. Looked up from germline, CDR1 is MNHNS and CDR2 is SASEGT. The CDR3 extends over 16 amino acids. The sequence was collected from a human donor who had recovered from COVID-19. V is TRBV6-1 and J is TRBJ1-5; D uncertain. The specimen was peripheral blood, collected after recovery from COVID-19. DNA of the CDR3: TGTGCCAGCAGTGAAGCGGGCCCCTGGGGCAATCAGCCCCAGCATTTT. This gives the protein CASSEAGPWGNQPQHF.